One and the same sample provided the 7 T cell receptor beta chains below, sequenced in a study of T cells in Graves' hyperthyroidism and ophthalmopathy. From RNA transcripts, TCR beta CDR3 regions were amplified. In the first-round RT-PCR of the TCR CDR3, the HTBI primer set was used. TCRdb analysed the multiplex PCR reads with MiXCR anew, one entry per CDR3 protein. Of some 350,000 distinct CDR3 sequences in the sample, around a sixth were seen once. Material for sequencing was blood. These TCRs come from a young woman with Graves' hyperthyroidism that later progressed to Graves' ophthalmopathy.

The chain combines TRBV27 with TRBJ2-7; 11 positions agree with TRBD2. The CDR3 has 17 amino acids. Trimming removed 3 bases from V and 6 bases from J; junction bases left unmatched: 13. CDR1 and CDR2 from the germline V gene are MNHEY and SMNVEV (reference sequence). This CDR3 is CASSLGGTSGLAGEQYF. The CDR3 nucleotides read TGTGCCAGCAGTTTGGGGGGGACTAGCGGCCTTGCGGGCGAGCAGTACTTC.

This chain joins TRBV20-1 and TRBJ2-5; D not certain. V was shortened by 1 base and J by 7 bases, with 16 bases between the two germline ends. CDR1 is DFQATT, CDR2 SNEGSKA, per germline (reference sequence). This CDR3 has 14 residues. CDR3: CSARVYGPRGTQYF. Written as DNA, the CDR3 is TGCAGTGCTAGAGTGTATGGACCCCGTGGGACCCAGTACTTC.

This clonotype was detected ten times or more. V and J are TRBV20-1 and TRBJ2-3; D is undetermined. Between the trimmed V and J ends, which lost 0 bases and 0 bases, there was a span of 10 bases. This CDR3 comprises 15 residues. In germline, CDR1 is DFQATT, CDR2 SNEGSKA (reference sequence). Here the CDR3 DNA reads TGCAGTGCTAGAGATCCCAGAGCTAGCACAGATACGCAGTATTTT. Its protein product is CSARDPRASTDTQYF.

This clonotype was found many times. This rearrangement joins TRBV29-1 to TRBJ1-5; D remains unclear. There are 13 residues in the CDR3. Germline loops: CDR1 SQVTM, CDR2 ANQGSEA. Trimming pared 5 bases from V and 4 bases from J, leaving 12 bases between. CDR3 region: CSVMAQINQPQHF. The CDR3 region has the DNA TGCAGCGTTATGGCACAGATAAATCAGCCCCAGCATTTT.

There are a few counts of this clonotype. With a much larger clone just one base away, this may be a read error. This chain joins TRBV6-1 and TRBJ1-1; D is undetermined. V was cut by 10 bases and J by 1 base, with 25 bases left in between. Germline V gene sequence: CDR1 MNHNS, CDR2 SASEGT. The CDR3 runs 17 residues. The CDR3 DNA reads TGTGCCAACAGCTCTTCCTCGGACGGAGGAGGGAACACTGAAGCTTTCTTT. As protein: CANSSSSDGGGNTEAFF.

This clonotype was counted only a few times. V and J are TRBV6-9 and TRBJ2-1; 10 bases line up with TRBD2. Losses at the gene ends were 4 bases for V and 0 bases for J; bases not matched to a gene: 12. From germline, CDR1 is MNHGY and CDR2 SVAAGI. The CDR3 sequence is 19 residues long. The CDR3 is CASSSCGTSDICSYNEQFF. For the CDR3, the DNA is TGTGCCAGCAGTTCCTGCGGGACTAGCGATATTTGCTCCTACAATGAGCAGTTCTTC.

A remark on this clonotype: A junction end diverges from the germline sequence, so it may reflect a read error. This chain connects TRBV15 to TRBJ2-7, with D hard to call. Germline V gene data show CDR1 as LNHNV and CDR2 as YYDKDF (reference sequence). The CDR3 runs to 13 residues. The CDR3 coding sequence is TGTGCCACCGGCAGAGATCCCGCTTACGAGCAGTACTTC. Amino acids: CATGRDPAYEQYF.